This T cell receptor (beta chain) derives from a study of shared clonotypes between healthy human individuals. The length of the CDR3 is 16 residues. From germline, CDR1 is MDHEN and CDR2 SYDVKM. With regard to this clone: The junction and the germline gene differ at one end; a read error may be behind it.

Using immunoSEQ multiplex PCR, the repertoire was profiled, and TCRdb retains in-frame clones only, with some absent. The data show 2 million or so clones, 95% seen once. The sample consisted of naive CD4+ T cells sorted from blood. Regarding subset: CD45RA+ positively selected. This receptor was obtained from a man younger than 35 in good health. The gene calls are TRBV28 and TRBJ1-2; the D gene is possibly TRBD1 (6 bases). CDR3 sequence reads: CASRLDRNSANYGYSF. As DNA, the CDR3 is TGTGCCAGCAGGCTCGACAGGAATTCCGCTAACTATGGCTACTCCTTC.